The clone carrying this TCR beta chain has a handful of counts. Each CDR3 protein gets one entry after TCRdb re-called the RT-PCR reads with MiXCR. The table lists about 540,000 distinct CDR3 sequences, approximately 22% of them singletons. V lost 7 bases, J lost 5 bases, and 5 bases lay in between. The germline CDR1 and CDR2 sequences are MNHEY and SVGAGI. This CDR3 region has 11 residues. The data originate from a study of response to subunit inactivated influenza vaccine. This same sample was also taken into another study, of T cells expressing NK-cell markers. Per that paper: Production of TCR beta cDNA relied on 5'RACE template switching with UMIs. In sorted CD3+CD56+NKG2C+, CD3+CD56+NKG2C- and CD3+CD56-NKG2C+ T cells, TCR beta repertoires were obtained. Sequencing covered eight donors, seven HCMV-seropositive and one seronegative. Among several donors, these clonotypes also ranked first in the CD3+CD56-NKG2C+ fraction.

This TCR was recovered from a man aged 50 to 59 who received an inactivated influenza vaccine. This specimen consisted of CD4+ T cells sorted from PBMCs, obtained approximately 13 days after vaccination. V and J are TRBV6-5 and TRBJ2-2; D is ambiguous. CDR3 residues: CASKRTGELFF. CDR3 sequence (DNA): TGTGCCAGCAAAAGAACCGGGGAGCTGTTTTTT.